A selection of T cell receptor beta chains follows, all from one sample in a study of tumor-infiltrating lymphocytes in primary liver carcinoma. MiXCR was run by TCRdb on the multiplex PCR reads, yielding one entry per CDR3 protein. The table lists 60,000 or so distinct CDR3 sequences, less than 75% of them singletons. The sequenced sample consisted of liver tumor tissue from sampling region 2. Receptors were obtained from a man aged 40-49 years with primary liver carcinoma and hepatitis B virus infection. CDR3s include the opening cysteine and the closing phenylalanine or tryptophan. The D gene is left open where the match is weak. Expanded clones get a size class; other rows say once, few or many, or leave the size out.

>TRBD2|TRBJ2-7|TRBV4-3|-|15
CARSQEEGGNYEQYF
TGCGCCAGAAGCCAAGAGGAGGGAGGGAACTACGAACAGTACTTC
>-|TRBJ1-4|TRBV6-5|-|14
CAISKGVANEKLFF
TGTGCCATCAGTAAAGGGGTAGCTAATGAAAAACTGTTTTTT
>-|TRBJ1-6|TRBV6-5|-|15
CASSYSWDHYSPPHF
TGTGCCAGCAGTTACTCATGGGACCACTATTCACCCCCCCACTTT
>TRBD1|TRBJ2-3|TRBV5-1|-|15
CASSPTGLTPGTQYF
TGCGCCAGCAGCCCGACAGGGTTGACGCCAGGTACGCAGTATTTT
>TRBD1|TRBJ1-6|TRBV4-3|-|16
CASGSWDRERNSPLHF
TGCGCCAGCGGCTCCTGGGACAGGGAAAGGAATTCACCCCTCCACTTT
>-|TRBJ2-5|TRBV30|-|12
CTWSESLDTQYF
TGTACCTGGAGTGAGAGCCTAGATACCCAGTACTTC
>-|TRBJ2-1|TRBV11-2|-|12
CASSMAYNEQFF
TGTGCCAGTAGCATGGCCTACAACGAGCAGTTCTTC
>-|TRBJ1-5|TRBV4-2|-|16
CASSQDPGQAGQPQHF
TGTGCCAGCAGCCAAGATCCGGGGCAGGCGGGGCAGCCCCAGCATTTT
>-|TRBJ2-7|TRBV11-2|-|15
CACSLNPGQSYDQYF
TGTGCCTGCAGCCTAAATCCGGGACAATCCTACGATCAGTACTTC
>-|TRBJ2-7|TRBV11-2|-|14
CASSLTDRAYEQYF
TGTGCCAGCAGCTTAACCGACAGAGCATACGAGCAGTACTTC
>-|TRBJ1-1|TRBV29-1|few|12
CSVSGMNTEAFF
TGCAGCGTTTCAGGTATGAACACTGAAGCTTTCTTT
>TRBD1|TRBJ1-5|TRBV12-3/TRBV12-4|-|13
CTSSSTGDQPQHF
TGTACCAGCAGTTCGACAGGGGACCAGCCCCAGCATTTT
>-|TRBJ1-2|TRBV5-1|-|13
CASSFTYAIGYTF
TGCGCCAGCAGTTTTACCTACGCTATCGGCTACACCTTC
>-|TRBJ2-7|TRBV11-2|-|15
CASSQGTWRTYEQYF
TGTGCGAGCAGCCAAGGGACTTGGAGAACCTACGAGCAGTACTTC
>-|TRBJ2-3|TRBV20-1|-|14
CSADRCRAADTQYF
TGCAGTGCTGACCGGTGCAGGGCTGCAGATACGCAGTATTTT
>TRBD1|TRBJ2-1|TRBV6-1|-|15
CASSGDRGFSNEQFF
TGTGCCAGCAGTGGGGACAGGGGGTTTAGCAATGAGCAGTTCTTC
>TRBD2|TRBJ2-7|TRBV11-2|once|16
CASSLVASGPGGERYF
TGCGCCAGCAGCTTAGTGGCTAGTGGACCGGGAGGGGAGCGGTACTTC
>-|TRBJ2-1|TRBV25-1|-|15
CASSSMRVTYNEQFF
TGTGCCAGCAGCTCTATGCGGGTAACCTACAATGAGCAGTTCTTC
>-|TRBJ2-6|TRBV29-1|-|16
CSVLRDTDSGANVLTF
TGCAGCGTTTTACGGGACACAGACTCTGGGGCCAACGTCCTGACTTTC
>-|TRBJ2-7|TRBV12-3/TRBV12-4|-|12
CASSLSAGEQYF
TGTGCCAGCAGTTTGTCGGCGGGCGAGCAGTACTTC
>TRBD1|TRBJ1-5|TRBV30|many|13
CAWSGTGNQPQHF
TGTGCCTGGAGTGGGACAGGGAATCAGCCCCAGCATTTT
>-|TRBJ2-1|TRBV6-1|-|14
CATSAGQAYDEQFF
TGTGCTACCTCGGCGGGGCAGGCCTACGATGAGCAGTTCTTC
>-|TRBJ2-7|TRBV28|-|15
CASSRRRRDSYEQYF
TGTGCCAGCAGTAGGAGACGGCGGGATTCCTACGAGCAGTACTTC
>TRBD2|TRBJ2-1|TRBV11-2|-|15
CARIFSGPLDNEQFF
TGTGCCAGAATCTTTAGCGGGCCACTCGACAATGAGCAGTTCTTC